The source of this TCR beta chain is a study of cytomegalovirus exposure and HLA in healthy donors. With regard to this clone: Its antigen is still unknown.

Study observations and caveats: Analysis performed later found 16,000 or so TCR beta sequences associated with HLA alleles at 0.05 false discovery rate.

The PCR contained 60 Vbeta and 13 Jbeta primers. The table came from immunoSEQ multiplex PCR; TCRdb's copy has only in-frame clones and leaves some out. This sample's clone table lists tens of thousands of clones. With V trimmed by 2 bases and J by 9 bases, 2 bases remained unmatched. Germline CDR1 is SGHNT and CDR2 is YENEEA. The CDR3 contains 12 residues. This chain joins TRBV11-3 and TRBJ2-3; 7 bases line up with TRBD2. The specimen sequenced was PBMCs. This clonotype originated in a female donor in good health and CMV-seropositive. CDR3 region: CASSLPGGTQYF. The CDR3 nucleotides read TGTGCCAGCAGCTTACCGGGGGGAACGCAGTATTTT.